This T cell receptor beta chain emerged from a study of blood T cell repertoires in COVID-19. Overall study: The United States, Italy and Spain provided the acute and convalescent COVID-19 samples.

Study processing details: Quantification of nucleated cells was approximated via reference gene primer amplification. Assay used: immunoSEQ multiplex PCR; TCRdb lists only in-frame clones, some missing. Clone size and the V and J calls come from that table; the DNA yielded D and trimming. The table lists approximately 140,000 clones, less than 85% of them singletons, with roughly 15% in the top ten. V was pared by 5 bases and J by 0 bases, with 10 bases between. The CDR3 sequence is 15 residues long. Per germline, CDR1 LNHDA and CDR2 SQIVND (reference sequence). This clonotype was sampled from an elderly woman with acute or convalescent COVID-19. Sequenced material: peripheral blood. The chain recombines TRBV19 with TRBJ1-4, with D possibly TRBD1 on 5 matching bases. The CDR3 DNA reads TGTGCCAGTAGTCCAGGGCCTGCAACTAATGAAAAACTGTTTTTT. Translated, it gives CASSPGPATNEKLFF.